The source of this T cell receptor (beta chain) is a study of cytomegalovirus exposure and HLA in healthy donors. CDR1 and CDR2 (germline): LNHDA, SQIVND (reference sequence). V shed 3 bases and J shed 4 bases, with 16 bases lying between them. CDR3 length: 15 residues. With 60 Vbeta and 13 Jbeta primers, the PCR was carried out. Libraries were prepared by immunoSEQ multiplex PCR; TCRdb keeps only in-frame clonotypes and omits some of them. The sample shows around 170,000 clones, over 80% of them seen only once. The chain links TRBV19 to TRBJ2-7; possible D gene TRBD1, 7 bases. What was sequenced was PBMCs. This sequence originates from a man aged 35 to 55 in good health and CMV-seropositive. The CDR3: CASSIGGDSLYEQYF. The CDR3 region has the DNA TGTGCCAGTAGTATCGGAGGGGACAGCCTATACGAGCAGTACTTC.